This entry lists 2 T cell receptor beta chains sequenced from one sample in a study of cytomegalovirus exposure and HLA in healthy donors. Use of 60 Vbeta and 13 Jbeta primers characterized the PCR. Repertoires were generated with immunoSEQ multiplex PCR, while TCRdb's copy carries only in-frame clones and drops some. The sample holds over 150,000 clones, 73% seen once. Sequences were obtained from PBMCs. These receptors were obtained from a woman aged 18-30 years in good health and CMV-seropositive.

The chain couples TRBV19 to TRBJ1-4; no firm D call. Germline CDR1 LNHDA, CDR2 SQIVND (reference sequence). The CDR3 consists of 15 residues. V lost 5 bases, J lost 5 bases, and 15 bases lay in between. For the CDR3, the DNA is TGTGCCAGTAGTCGGAGTCCGAACTCAAATGAAAAACTGTTTTTT. Its protein is CASSRSPNSNEKLFF.

The rearrangement joins TRBV19 to TRBJ2-5, with a weak D call TRBD2 (5 bases). The J call may be wrong; the DNA end is better matched by TRBJ2-7. The CDR3 spans 14 residues. From germline, CDR1 is LNHDA and CDR2 SQIVND (reference sequence). The CDR3 loop reads CASSISPGNYEQYF. DNA of the CDR3: TGTGCCAGTAGTATCAGCCCCGGGAACTACGAGCAGTACTTC.